The rows below give T cell receptor beta chains drawn from one sample of a study of T-cell memory formation after mild COVID-19. One entry per CDR3 protein, called by TCRdb with MiXCR from the 5' RACE reads. The top ten hold around 1.1% of the sample, which has around 65,000 distinct CDR3 sequences, 9% to 9.5% seen once. The sample comprised PBMCs or a T cell subset sorted from them (not recorded which). Receptors originate from a man aged 18 to 29 who had mild COVID-19 (a few samples of this study predate the infection). Cell type and time point are not known. The conserved cysteine and the conserved F or W are not part of the CDR3 here.

V: TRBV5-1
J: TRBJ1-2
CDR3: ASSLTPTGDYGYT

V: TRBV20-1
J: TRBJ1-4
CDR3: SASPQGVEKLF

V: TRBV12-3/TRBV12-4
J: TRBJ1-2
CDR3: ASSLATGPYGYT

V: TRBV20-1
J: TRBJ1-1
CDR3: SARERQGGTEAF

V: TRBV20-1
J: TRBJ2-3
CDR3: SATPGTGGTDTQY

V: TRBV7-6
J: TRBJ2-2
CDR3: ASSFMQGRAAGELF

V: TRBV7-2
J: TRBJ1-3
CDR3: ASSSGGPNSGNTIY

V: TRBV27
J: TRBJ2-3
CDR3: ASSLLGGTSTDTQY

V: TRBV10-3
J: TRBJ1-1
CDR3: AIRQGLNTEAF

V: TRBV5-8
J: TRBJ2-3
CDR3: ASSRTGTTDTQY

V: TRBV5-1
J: TRBJ2-4
CDR3: ASSLDHSLGAKNIQY

V: TRBV10-3
J: TRBJ2-4
CDR3: AISGKVTDIQY

V: TRBV5-1
J: TRBJ1-6
CDR3: ASSRNPRDSNSPLH

V: TRBV5-1
J: TRBJ2-1
CDR3: ASSLGAGGNEQF

V: TRBV4-3
J: TRBJ1-1
CDR3: ASSQDLARGNTEAF

V: TRBV19
J: TRBJ1-5
CDR3: ASAPGGVRNQPQH

V: TRBV28
J: TRBJ2-3
CDR3: ASSGGGFTDTQY

V: TRBV5-1
J: TRBJ2-5
CDR3: ASSLAPAGEVETQY

V: TRBV7-2
J: TRBJ2-5
CDR3: ASSLGLAGQETQY

V: TRBV5-4
J: TRBJ2-5
CDR3: ASSTQDSGETQY

V: TRBV11-2
J: TRBJ2-1
CDR3: ASSLDRHNEQF

V: TRBV5-1
J: TRBJ2-5
CDR3: ASSFGPGLVKETQY

V: TRBV5-4
J: TRBJ2-3
CDR3: ASSTPGWRSDTQY

V: TRBV5-6
J: TRBJ1-1
CDR3: ASTRTGNFTEAF

V: TRBV4-3
J: TRBJ1-2
CDR3: ASSQGRKGYT

V: TRBV5-1
J: TRBJ2-3
CDR3: ASSSTFTDTQY

V: TRBV4-1
J: TRBJ1-1
CDR3: ASRGLLLNTEAF

V: TRBV7-6
J: TRBJ2-5
CDR3: ASSFSGTPQETQY

V: TRBV6-5
J: TRBJ1-6
CDR3: AGQSPLH

V: TRBV4-3
J: TRBJ1-2
CDR3: ASSQGDRALLT

V: TRBV11-2
J: TRBJ2-5
CDR3: ASSLGRETQY

V: TRBV20-1
J: TRBJ1-1
CDR3: SAREGNTEAF

V: TRBV20-1
J: TRBJ1-5
CDR3: SASNRVKQPQH

V: TRBV7-9
J: TRBJ2-5
CDR3: ASSLRWAGETQY

V: TRBV20-1
J: TRBJ2-5
CDR3: SAREPYQETQY

V: TRBV5-1
J: TRBJ2-7
CDR3: ASSYTDRSYEQY

V: TRBV5-1
J: TRBJ2-5
CDR3: ASSLVPASGKTQY

V: TRBV12-3/TRBV12-4
J: TRBJ1-6
CDR3: ASLDRKSSPLH

V: TRBV6-6
J: TRBJ1-5
CDR3: ASSWGQINQPQH

V: TRBV4-3
J: TRBJ2-3
CDR3: ASRRGQITDTQY

V: TRBV2
J: TRBJ2-2
CDR3: ASTPGRGTGELF

V: TRBV12-3/TRBV12-4
J: TRBJ1-2
CDR3: ASSLVGTGNGYT

V: TRBV20-1
J: TRBJ2-3
CDR3: SARERVSSTDTQY

V: TRBV27
J: TRBJ1-2
CDR3: ASRSAGSNYGYT

V: TRBV7-2
J: TRBJ2-2
CDR3: ASSAVQGGTGELF

V: TRBV7-2
J: TRBJ2-2
CDR3: ASSGRQENTGELF

V: TRBV5-1
J: TRBJ2-3
CDR3: ASSPRDRADTQY

V: TRBV7-6
J: TRBJ2-2
CDR3: ASSLAAPVGTGELF

V: TRBV5-1
J: TRBJ1-5
CDR3: ASSRDGGTNQPQH

V: TRBV5-1
J: TRBJ1-2
CDR3: ASSPTGPDGYT

V: TRBV6-2/TRBV6-3
J: TRBJ2-3
CDR3: ASSTRLAPGTDTQY

V: TRBV7-9
J: TRBJ2-2
CDR3: ASSLDWAAGELF

V: TRBV6-6
J: TRBJ1-5
CDR3: ASRRTGEGTFNQPQH

V: TRBV4-3
J: TRBJ2-1
CDR3: ASSQSRAGAYNEQF

V: TRBV27
J: TRBJ2-3
CDR3: ASASPRRGVWGTDTQY

V: TRBV7-9
J: TRBJ2-3
CDR3: ASSLNLLPTDTQY

V: TRBV20-1
J: TRBJ1-1
CDR3: SALTGTNTEAF

V: TRBV20-1
J: TRBJ1-6
CDR3: SASRQGANSPLH